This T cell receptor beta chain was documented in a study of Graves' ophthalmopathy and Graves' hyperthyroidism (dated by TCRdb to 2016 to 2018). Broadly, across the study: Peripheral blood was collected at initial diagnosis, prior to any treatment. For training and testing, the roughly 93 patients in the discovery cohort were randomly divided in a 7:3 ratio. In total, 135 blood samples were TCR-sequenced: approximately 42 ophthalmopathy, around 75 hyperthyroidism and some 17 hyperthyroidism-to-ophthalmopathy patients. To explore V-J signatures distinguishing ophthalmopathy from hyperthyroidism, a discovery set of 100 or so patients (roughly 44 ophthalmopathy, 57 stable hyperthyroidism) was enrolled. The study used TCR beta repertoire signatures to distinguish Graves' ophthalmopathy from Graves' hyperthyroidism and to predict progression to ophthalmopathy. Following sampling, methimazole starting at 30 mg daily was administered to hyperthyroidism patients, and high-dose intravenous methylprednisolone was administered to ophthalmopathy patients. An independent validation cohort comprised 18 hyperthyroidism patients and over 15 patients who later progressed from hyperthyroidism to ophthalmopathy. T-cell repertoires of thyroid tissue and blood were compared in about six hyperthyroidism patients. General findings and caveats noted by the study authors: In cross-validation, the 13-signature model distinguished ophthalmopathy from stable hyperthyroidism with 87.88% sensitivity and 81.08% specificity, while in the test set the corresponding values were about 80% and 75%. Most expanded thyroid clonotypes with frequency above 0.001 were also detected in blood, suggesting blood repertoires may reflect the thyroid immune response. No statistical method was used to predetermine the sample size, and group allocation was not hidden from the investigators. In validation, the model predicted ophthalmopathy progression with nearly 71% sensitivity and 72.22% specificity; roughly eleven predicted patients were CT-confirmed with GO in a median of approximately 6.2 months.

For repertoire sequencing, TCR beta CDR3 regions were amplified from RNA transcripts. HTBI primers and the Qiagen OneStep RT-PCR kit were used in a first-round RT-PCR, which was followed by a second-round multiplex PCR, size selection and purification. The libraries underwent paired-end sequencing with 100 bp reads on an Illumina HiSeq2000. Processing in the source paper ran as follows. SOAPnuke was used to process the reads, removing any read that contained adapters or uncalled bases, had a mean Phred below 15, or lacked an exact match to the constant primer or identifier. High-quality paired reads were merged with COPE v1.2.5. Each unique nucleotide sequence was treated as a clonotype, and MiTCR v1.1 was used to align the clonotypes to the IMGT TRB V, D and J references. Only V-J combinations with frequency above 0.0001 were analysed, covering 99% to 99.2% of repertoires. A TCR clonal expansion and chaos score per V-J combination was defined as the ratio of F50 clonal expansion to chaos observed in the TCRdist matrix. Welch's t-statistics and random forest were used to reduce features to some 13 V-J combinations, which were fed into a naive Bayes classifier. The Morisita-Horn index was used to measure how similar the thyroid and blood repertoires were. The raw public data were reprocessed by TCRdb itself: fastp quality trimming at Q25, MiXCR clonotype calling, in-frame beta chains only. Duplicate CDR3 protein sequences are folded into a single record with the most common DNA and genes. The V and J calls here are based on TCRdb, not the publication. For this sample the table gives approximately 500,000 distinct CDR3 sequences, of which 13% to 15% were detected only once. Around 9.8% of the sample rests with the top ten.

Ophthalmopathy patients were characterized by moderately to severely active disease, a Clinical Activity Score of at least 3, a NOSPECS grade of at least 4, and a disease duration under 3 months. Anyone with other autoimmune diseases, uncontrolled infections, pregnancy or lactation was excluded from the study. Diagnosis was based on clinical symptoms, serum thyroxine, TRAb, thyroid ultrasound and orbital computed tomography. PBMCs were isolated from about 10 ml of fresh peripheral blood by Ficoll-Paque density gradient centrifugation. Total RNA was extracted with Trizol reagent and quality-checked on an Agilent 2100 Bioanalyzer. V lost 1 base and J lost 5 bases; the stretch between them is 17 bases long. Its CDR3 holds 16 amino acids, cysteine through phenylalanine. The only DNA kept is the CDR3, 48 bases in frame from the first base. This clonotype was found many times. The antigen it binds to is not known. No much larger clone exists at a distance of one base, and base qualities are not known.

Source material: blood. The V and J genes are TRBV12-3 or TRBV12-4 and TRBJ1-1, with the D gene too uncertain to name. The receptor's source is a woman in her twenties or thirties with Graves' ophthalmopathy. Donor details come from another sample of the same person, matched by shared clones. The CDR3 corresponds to CASSLGLLTERTEAFF. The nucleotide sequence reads TGTGCCAGCAGTTTAGGTCTCCTCACAGAGCGTACTGAAGCTTTCTTT.